This T cell receptor beta chain stems from a study of T cells in Graves' hyperthyroidism and ophthalmopathy. Study-wide points: Most expanded thyroid clonotypes above 0.001 recurred in blood. The model forecast ophthalmopathy, anticipating it by a median about six months before onset.

This clonotype was detected only a few times. What it recognizes is unknown. Amplification of TCR beta CDR3 regions used RNA as the template. Researchers ran a first-round RT-PCR on the TCR CDR3 using the HTBI primer set. TCRdb reprocessed the multiplex PCR reads with MiXCR, giving one entry per CDR3 protein. The sample has more than 550,000 distinct CDR3 sequences, about 45% seen once. Germline V gene lookup returns CDR1 MNHNS and CDR2 SASEGT. V lost 6 bases to trimming and J lost 1 base; unmatched junction nucleotides: 12. The CDR3 is 17 amino acids. Uncontrolled infection, other autoimmune disease, pregnancy or lactation barred patients from enrollment.

The J gene is TRBJ1-5, the V gene TRBV6-1; TRBD1 agrees at 7 bases. The sequencing sample was made of peripheral blood or thyroid tissue (not recorded which). The sequence came from an adult man with Graves' disease, either hyperthyroidism or ophthalmopathy (not recorded which). The CDR3 is CASRQRTGTFSNQPQHF. The CDR3 DNA sequence: TGTGCCAGCAGGCAAAGGACAGGTACATTCAGCAATCAGCCCCAGCATTTT.